The entry below gives a single T cell receptor beta chain sequence along with its context. Its antigen is undetermined. TCRdb's table, derived via immunoSEQ multiplex PCR, lists solely in-frame clones and lacks some. The data contain about 24,000 clones, around 80% of them singletons. This sample's time point: week 11, during vaccination. Every vaccination contained 300 ug of the mutant IDH1 20-mer peptide and was paired with topical imiquimod. This record belongs to a study of a mutant IDH1 vaccine in newly diagnosed glioma. Germline lookup yields CDR1 MGHDK and CDR2 SYGVNS. After removal of 2 bases from V and 1 base from J, the junction contained 6 bases not matched to a gene. The CDR3 extends over 16 amino acids.

Here the sequenced sample was PBMCs, taken from a glioma patient whose treatment included an IDH1 peptide vaccine. The TCR originated in a man aged 35 to 55 with glioma. The chain links TRBV25-1 to TRBJ2-3, with 7 bases lining up with TRBD2. The CDR3 nucleotides read TGTGCCAGCAGTGAAGGGGGGGGTTCTGGCACAGATACGCAGTATTTT. Amino acid sequence: CASSEGGGSGTDTQYF.